This TCR beta chain was observed in a study of beta chain features in type 1 diabetes. In the case of this clone: No antigen is known for it.

All of the isolated RNA was reverse transcribed, so expressed TCRB transcripts were sequenced. Sequencing used immunoSEQ multiplex PCR; TCRdb keeps in-frame clones, though not all of them. Of 350,000 or so clones detected, 15% to 20% appear once; the ten largest clones hold 0.044%. The CDR3 spans 11 residues. Germline V gene data show CDR1 as DFQATT and CDR2 as SNEGSKA (reference sequence). Whole-study results and caveats: Patients' naive, central memory and Treg TCRB repertoires seemed closer to one another than those of healthy donors.

Specimen: naive CD4+ T cells from blood. The genes are TRBV20-1 and TRBJ2-6, with no clear D. This receptor was taken from a woman in her late teens or twenties in good health. The CDR3 here is CRASGANVLTF. CDR3 sequence (DNA): TGCAGGGCCTCTGGGGCCAACGTCCTGACTTTC.